The 25 T cell receptor beta chains below come from one sample, sequenced in a study of T-cell reconstitution after alpha-beta-depleted transplantation in children. During its preparation, the TCRbeta library received unique molecular identifiers. From the PCR reads, TCRdb called clonotypes with MiXCR, one entry per CDR3 protein. Of around 400,000 distinct CDR3 sequences in the sample, about 11% are singletons; the top ten hold over 4.5%. Sample: PBMCs from the stem cell graft donor, taken from the stem cell graft. These receptors were taken from a human donor who donated a stem cell graft to a child with acute myeloid leukemia.

The rearrangement links TRBV7-2 to TRBJ2-7; TRBD2 agrees at 7 bases. Germline loops: CDR1 SGHTA, CDR2 FQGNSA. CDR3 size: 16 residues. The ends lost 5 bases at V and 0 bases at J; junction bases unmatched: 10. The CDR3 region is CASSLSSGASSYEQYF. The CDR3 DNA is TGTGCCAGCAGCCTGTCTAGCGGAGCGAGCTCCTACGAGCAGTACTTC.

The sample holds many counts of this clonotype. This chain links TRBV20-1 with TRBJ2-1, with no clear D. The CDR3 covers 12 residues. The V gene lost 5 bases and the J gene lost 7 bases, with 12 bases spanning the gap. Germline V CDR1 and CDR2: DFQATT, SNEGSKA (reference sequence). CDR3 DNA sequence: TGCAGTGCTTTTAGGGTCCGAAATGAGCAGTTCTTC. Its protein is CSAFRVRNEQFF.

This sequence joins TRBV7-3 and TRBJ2-7; D remains ambiguous. The germline V and J ends were trimmed by 2 bases and 5 bases, with 13 bases remaining between them. The CDR3 totals 14 residues. Germline-derived CDR1 and CDR2 are SGHTA and FQGTGA. Here the CDR3 DNA reads TGTGCCAGCAGCTTAGGTCACGGCGCTCACGAGCAGTACTTC. The encoded protein is CASSLGHGAHEQYF.

The DNA of the CDR3 is TGTGCCAGCAGCTTAACGGGACAATTTAGCAATCAGCCCCAGCATTTT. Residues: CASSLTGQFSNQPQHF. The chain employs TRBV7-2 and TRBJ1-5, with a possible D match to TRBD1 (6 bases). The V end lost 2 bases, the J end lost 0 bases, and 11 bases lay between the germline ends. In germline, CDR1 is SGHTA, CDR2 FQGNSA. The CDR3 contains 16 residues. Full variable domain (outside the CDR3, taken from reference TRBV7-2 and TRBJ1-5): GAGVSQSPSNKVTEKGKDVELRCDPISGHTALYWYRQSLGQGLEFLIYFQGNSAPDKSGLPSDRFSAERTGGSVSTLTIQRTQQEDSAVYLCASSLTGQFSNQPQHFGDGTRLSIL.

This clonotype was seen at least ten times. The V and J genes are TRBV20-1 and TRBJ2-1; TRBD2 matches at 13 bases. The V and J ends lost 0 bases and 10 bases, in that order; junction bases with no gene match: 6. The CDR3 spans 15 residues. Germline CDR1 reads DFQATT; CDR2 reads SNEGSKA (reference sequence). CDR3 sequence (DNA): TGCAGTGCTAGAGATTGGACTAGCGGGAGTGGAGAGCAGTTCTTC. Protein sequence: CSARDWTSGSGEQFF.

This clonotype has a handful of counts. The chain couples TRBV15 to TRBJ2-3; D remains unclear. CDR1 is LNHNV, CDR2 YYDKDF, per germline (reference sequence). The CDR3 is 16 amino acids. V lost 1 base and J 1 base, leaving 12 bases between the germline ends. The CDR3 DNA is TGTGCCACCAGCAGAGCTTCCGGACCGGGCACAGATACGCAGTATTTT. Its protein is CATSRASGPGTDTQYF.

This clonotype has just a few counts. The chain employs TRBV30 and TRBJ1-6; TRBD1 aligns across 7 bases. Trimming removed 5 bases from V and 13 bases from J; junction bases left unmatched: 5. Germline-derived CDR1 and CDR2 are GTSNPN and SVGIG (reference sequence). CDR3 length equals 11 residues. For the CDR3, the DNA is TGTGCCTGGGACGCAGGGGGTCCCCTCCACTTT. Its protein is CAWDAGGPLHF.

Of note for this clonotype: Its ends do not fully match the called genes, so a read error is possible. The chain carries TRBV2 and TRBJ2-1, with TRBD2 matching over 8 bases. The CDR3 extends over 17 amino acids. Germline V gene lookup returns CDR1 SNHLY and CDR2 FYNNEI. CDR3 nucleotides: TGTGCCAGCAGCGAAGGCCAGCGGGGGCGAAGGCACAATGAGCAGTTCTTC. Its translation is CASSEGQRGRRHNEQFF.

In regard to this clonotype: One end of the junction is discordant with germline, which a read error may explain. V and J are TRBV20-1 and TRBJ1-1, with 7 bases fitting TRBD1. Germline CDR1 is DFQATT and CDR2 is SNEGSKA (reference sequence). The CDR3 runs 15 residues. The CDR3 here is CCARDSRGENTEAFF. The CDR3 DNA sequence: TGCTGTGCTAGAGATTCCAGGGGGGAGAACACTGAAGCTTTCTTT.

This clonotype has just a few counts. CDR3 nucleotides: TGTGCCAGCAGCTTGGGACTTTCGCTCCAAGAGACCCAGTACTTC. Translating gives CASSLGLSLQETQYF. V usage is TRBV7-9 and J usage is TRBJ2-5, with D possibly matching TRBD2 (6 bases). Germline V gene data show CDR1 as SEHNR and CDR2 as FQNEAQ (reference sequence). This CDR3 contains 15 residues. Trimming removed 3 bases from V and 1 base from J, with 12 bases in between.

This clonotype was seen repeatedly, ten times or more. The CDR3 region is CASSSETSGNYEQYF. The DNA of the CDR3 is TGTGCCAGCAGTTCGGAGACTAGCGGGAACTACGAGCAGTACTTC. V and J are TRBV27 and TRBJ2-7, with 11 positions matching TRBD2. The germline V gene encodes CDR1 MNHEY and CDR2 SMNVEV (reference sequence). The CDR3 runs to 15 residues. V gave up 4 bases and J gave up 3 bases; unmatched junction bases: 5.

The chain combines TRBV6-1 with TRBJ1-1; D is ambiguous. CDR3 length: 14 residues. Trimming removed 1 base from V and 0 bases from J, with 6 bases in between. Germline V gives CDR1 MNHNS, CDR2 SASEGT. The CDR3 region has the DNA TGTGCCAGCAGTGAAGGGGCGTTGAACACTGAAGCTTTCTTT. The encoded protein is CASSEGALNTEAFF.

V and J are TRBV15 and TRBJ2-1; no definite D call. Per the germline V gene, CDR1 is LNHNV and CDR2 is YYDKDF (reference sequence). The CDR3 loop spans 13 amino acids. V lost 8 bases and J lost 0, with 8 bases in between. The CDR3 sequence: CATAGPSYNEQFF. For the CDR3, the DNA is TGTGCCACCGCCGGGCCCTCCTACAATGAGCAGTTCTTC.

The genes are TRBV5-1 and TRBJ1-1; TRBD1 is a possible D gene (6 bases). The V end lost 0 bases, the J end lost 5 bases, and 14 bases lay between the germline ends. This CDR3 is 15 amino acids long. Germline CDR1 SGHRS, CDR2 YFSETQ. The CDR3 coding sequence is TGCGCCAGCAGCTTGGATGGGGGGCGCTTGACTGAAGCTTTCTTT. Translating gives CASSLDGGRLTEAFF. The full variable domain, rest sourced from reference TRBV5-1 and TRBJ1-1, is KAGVTQTPRYLIKTRGQQVTLSCSPISGHRSVSWYQQTPGQGLQFLFEYFSETQRNKGNFPGRFSGRQFSNSRSEMNVSTLELGDSALYLCASSLDGGRLTEAFFGQGTRLTVV.

The CDR3 coding sequence is TGCAGCTGGACGGAGTACAATGAGCAGTTCTTC. Residues: CSWTEYNEQFF. V is TRBV29-1 and J is TRBJ2-1; D gene unclear. Germline assignment: CDR1 SQVTM and CDR2 ANQGSEA. The CDR3 has 11 amino acids. V lost 8 bases and J lost 4, with 9 bases in between.

This clonotype has ten or more counts. This CDR3 reads CASSKSGTDKETQYF. The CDR3 region has the DNA TGTGCCAGCAGTAAGTCCGGGACAGACAAAGAGACCCAGTACTTC. This chain connects TRBV27 to TRBJ2-5, with 7 positions matching TRBD1. Germline values: CDR1 MNHEY, CDR2 SMNVEV (reference sequence). V was clipped by 5 bases and J by 3 bases; unmatched bases: 9. There are 15 residues in the CDR3.

The rearrangement joins TRBV25-1 to TRBJ2-5; tentative D call: TRBD1 (5 bases). In germline, CDR1 is MGHDK, CDR2 SYGVNS. The V end lost 5 bases, the J end lost 7 bases, and 11 bases lay between the germline ends. CDR3 length: 12 residues. The CDR3 region has the DNA TGTGCCAGCAGTTCAGGGATCGGGACCCAGTACTTC. Its translation is CASSSGIGTQYF.

The chain is built from TRBV7-2 and TRBJ2-1; 15 bases align to TRBD2. The CDR3 consists of 16 residues. The V gene end was trimmed by 5 bases and the J gene end by 8 bases; junction bases not matched to a gene: 7. Looked up from germline, CDR1 is SGHTA and CDR2 is FQGNSA. CDR3 in amino acids: CASSPHGLAGGDEQFF. In DNA, the CDR3 is TGTGCCAGCAGCCCCCACGGACTAGCGGGAGGGGATGAGCAGTTCTTC.

The rearrangement uses TRBV7-3 and TRBJ2-2; no firm D call. The CDR3 is made up of 14 amino acids. Germline-derived CDR1 and CDR2 are SGHTA and FQGTGA. Trimming cost V 8 bases and J 1 base, with 11 bases left between them. CDR3 coding DNA: TGTGCCAGCCAGAATTCTAGGAACACCGGGGAGCTGTTTTTT. Translating gives CASQNSRNTGELFF.

This chain uses TRBV20-1 with TRBJ1-2; TRBD1 matches 7 bases. The CDR3 is made up of 13 amino acids. With 4 bases clipped from V and 2 bases from J, the junction kept 4 bases outside the gene matches. Germline V gene data show CDR1 as DFQATT and CDR2 as SNEGSKA (reference sequence). The CDR3 nucleotides are TGCAGTGCTACACGACAGGGCAACTATGGCTACACCTTC. Amino acid sequence: CSATRQGNYGYTF.

This clonotype was found a few times. V gene TRBV10-3 combines with J gene TRBJ2-1; TRBD2 aligns across 15 bases. The J segment lost 4 bases and the V segment lost 3 bases, leaving 1 base of the junction unmatched. Germline V CDR1 and CDR2: ENHRY, SYGVKD. The CDR3 consists of 16 residues. CDR3 coding DNA: TGTGCCATCAGTGAAGGGACTAGCGGGGGGTACAATGAGCAGTTCTTC. As protein: CAISEGTSGGYNEQFF.

V gene TRBV6-5 combines with J gene TRBJ1-2, with TRBD1 identical over 7 bases. Germline CDR1 and CDR2: MNHEY and SVGAGI. The CDR3 is made up of 15 amino acids. With V trimmed by 2 bases and J by 6 bases, 9 bases remained unmatched. Written as DNA, the CDR3 is TGTGCCAGCAGTTACGTAGGGGGCAGGGGAGATGGCTACACCTTC. Protein: CASSYVGGRGDGYTF.

This clonotype was seen only a few times. The V and J genes are TRBV29-1 and TRBJ2-7, with 9 bases fitting TRBD1. The CDR3 length is 13 residues. Germline lookup yields CDR1 SQVTM and CDR2 ANQGSEA. The V gene end was trimmed by 1 base and the J gene end by 3 bases; junction bases not matched to a gene: 1. CDR3 bases: TGCAGCGTTGAAGGGACAGGGGACTACGAGCAGTACTTC. This encodes CSVEGTGDYEQYF.

This clonotype was found a few times. V gene TRBV20-1 combines with J gene TRBJ1-5, with a weak D call TRBD1 (6 bases). The CDR3 length is 15 residues. V was clipped by 0 bases and J by 4 bases, with 13 bases between them. From germline, CDR1 is DFQATT and CDR2 SNEGSKA (reference sequence). CDR3 residues: CSARDVDRTNQPQHF. The CDR3 coding sequence is TGCAGTGCTAGAGACGTAGACAGGACTAATCAGCCCCAGCATTTT.

The chain couples TRBV29-1 to TRBJ2-1, with 8 bases matching TRBD2. The trim removed 2 bases at V and 3 bases at J, leaving 3 bases unmatched. The CDR3 spans 14 residues. The germline V gene has CDR1 SQVTM and CDR2 ANQGSEA. The CDR3 loop reads CSVESLADYNEQFF. The CDR3 nucleotides are TGCAGCGTTGAATCACTAGCGGACTACAATGAGCAGTTCTTC.